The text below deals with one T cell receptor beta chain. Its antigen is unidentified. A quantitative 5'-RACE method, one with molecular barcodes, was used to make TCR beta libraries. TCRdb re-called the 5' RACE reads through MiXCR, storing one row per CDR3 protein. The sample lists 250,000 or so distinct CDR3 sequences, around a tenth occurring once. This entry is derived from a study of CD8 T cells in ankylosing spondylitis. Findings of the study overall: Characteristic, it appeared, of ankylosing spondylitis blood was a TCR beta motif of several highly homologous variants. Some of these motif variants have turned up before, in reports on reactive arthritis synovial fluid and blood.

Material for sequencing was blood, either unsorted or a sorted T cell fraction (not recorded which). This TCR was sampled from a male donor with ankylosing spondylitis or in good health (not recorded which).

The CDR3 DNA sequence: TGTGCCAGCAGCCCCCTAGCGGGAATCGCCTACGAGCAGTACTTC. This translates into CASSPLAGIAYEQYF. The chain combines TRBV7-8 with TRBJ2-7; 9 nucleotides agree with TRBD2. The V gene's germline CDR1 is SGHVS and CDR2 FQNEAQ. The ends lost 5 bases at V and 2 bases at J; junction bases unmatched: 7. CDR3 length: 15 residues.